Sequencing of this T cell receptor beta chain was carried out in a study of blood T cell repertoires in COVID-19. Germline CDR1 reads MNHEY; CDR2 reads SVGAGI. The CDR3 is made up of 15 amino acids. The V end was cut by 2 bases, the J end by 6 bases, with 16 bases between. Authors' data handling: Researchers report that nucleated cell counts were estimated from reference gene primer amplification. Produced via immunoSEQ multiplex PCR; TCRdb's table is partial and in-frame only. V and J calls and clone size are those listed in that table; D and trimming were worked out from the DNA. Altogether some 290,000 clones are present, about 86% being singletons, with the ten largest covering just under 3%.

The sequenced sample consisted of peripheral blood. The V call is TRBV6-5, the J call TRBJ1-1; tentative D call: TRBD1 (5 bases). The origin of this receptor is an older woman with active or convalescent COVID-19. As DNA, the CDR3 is TGTGCCAGCAGTTACCAAGGGGTATTTGACGCTGAAGCTTTCTTT. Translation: CASSYQGVFDAEAFF.